This passage covers 4 T cell receptor beta chains from one sample sequenced in a study of blood T cells in healthy people across ages. Together with a sample-barcoded 5' primer, a J-beta primer mix was included in a second PCR lasting roughly 6 to 12 cycles. A single record per CDR3 protein comes from TCRdb applying MiXCR to the 5' RACE reads. Of around 970,000 distinct CDR3 sequences listed, 51% were seen once; the top ten hold 20% to 25%. Sequencing was done on a sample of blood. The receptors originated from a woman between 55 and 75 years old in good health.

The CDR3 sequence: CSASGGGRPYNEQFF. CDR3 DNA sequence: TGCAGTGCTAGCGGGGGGGGACGACCCTACAATGAGCAGTTCTTC. This chain joins TRBV20-1 and TRBJ2-1; 8 bases match TRBD2. There are 15 residues in the CDR3. Trimming cost V 3 bases and J 2 bases; bases outside gene matches: 6. Germline V gene sequence: CDR1 DFQATT, CDR2 SNEGSKA (reference sequence).

The chain combines TRBV28 with TRBJ2-1; D remains unclear. This CDR3 has 17 residues. The germline V gene encodes CDR1 MDHEN and CDR2 SYDVKM. The germline V and J ends were trimmed by 2 bases and 7 bases, with 21 bases remaining between them. DNA of the CDR3: TGTGCCAGCAGTTTAGTCCCAGGTGCAGTAGTGGATAATGAGCAGTTCTTC. This codes for CASSLVPGAVVDNEQFF. The full variable domain, in which reference TRBV28 and TRBJ2-1 provide the parts outside the CDR3, is DVKVTQSSRYLVKRTGEKVFLECVQDMDHENMFWYRQDPGLGLRLIYFSYDVKMKEKGDIPEGYSVSREKKERFSLILESASTNQTSMYLCASSLVPGAVVDNEQFFGPGTRLTVL.

V usage is TRBV5-1 and J usage is TRBJ2-7; D uncertain. Matching the DNA end better, TRBJ2-5 makes the J call doubtful. The CDR3 is 14 amino acids. Germline assignment: CDR1 SGHRS and CDR2 YFSETQ. The DNA for the CDR3 is TGCGCCAGCAGCTTCTCTGCTCCCGGGGAGACCCAGTACTTC. Translation gives CASSFSAPGETQYF.

The rearrangement links TRBV6-1 to TRBJ2-5, with TRBD2 matching 11 bases. The CDR3 has 14 amino acids. V dropped 10 bases and J dropped 5; count of bases not matched to a gene: 9. Germline loops: CDR1 MNHNS, CDR2 SASEGT. Here the CDR3 reads CAIPRLAGTETQYF. The CDR3 DNA reads TGTGCCATCCCCCGACTAGCGGGGACGGAGACCCAGTACTTC.